This T cell receptor beta chain was retrieved from a study of blood T cell repertoires in COVID-19. Overall study: COVID-19 samples, acute and convalescent, were from the United States, Italy and Spain.

Participants spanned ages about 18 to 90 years and resided in roughly 26 US areas. Donors of Cohort 3 who recovered were those that had two negative PCRs, clearance, or symptom resolution. V lost 6 bases and J lost 0, with 12 bases in between. This CDR3 contains 15 residues. Per germline, CDR1 MRHNA and CDR2 SNTAGT. Original processing notes: Scientists estimated how many nucleated cells there were by amplifying reference gene primers. Clones were read by immunoSEQ multiplex PCR, and TCRdb kept only the in-frame ones, dropping some. That table gives V, J and clone size, and the DNA gave D and trimming. The profile shows fewer than 200,000 clones, around four fifths of them singletons. In its sample, this clone was seen a few times.

The sequenced sample was PBMCs or T cells enriched from blood (not recorded which). This TCR derives from a woman aged 45-59 years who had recovered from COVID-19. The V gene is TRBV6-4, the J gene TRBJ1-5; TRBD1 might be the D (5 bases). In DNA, the CDR3 is TGTGCCAGCAGCCCCGGGGGATATAGCAATCAGCCCCAGCATTTT. This translates into CASSPGGYSNQPQHF.